The present TCR beta chain was sequenced within a study of cytomegalovirus exposure and HLA in healthy donors (dated by TCRdb to the late 2010s). Regarding the complete study: The 550 to 750 repertoires of the first cohort and the roughly 110 validation repertoires were produced on the same platform, according to a later analysis. The study was designed to test whether signatures of past pathogen exposure could be identified by cataloging public T cell receptors. Besides the first cohort of 666 subjects, a separate validation cohort made up of 120 different subjects was used. High-throughput TCR immunosequencing, statistical association of individual TCRs with disease status, and machine learning were combined to predict cytomegalovirus infection status.

To prepare the library, the immunoSEQ multiplex PCR assay was applied. The authors' pipeline ran thus. To diagnose cytomegalovirus status from the catalog of TCR beta chain sequences, a statistical classification framework was built. TCRdb carries this immuneACCESS record with in-frame sequences only. Its versions omit some clonotypes, under half of them owing to an unresolved V gene in the studies checked, with the rest unexplained. V and J calls and clone size follow that table, whereas D and trimming were derived from the DNA. In all, the sample holds roughly 73,000 clones, and 95% of those were seen once. Roughly 3.3% of the sample goes to the ten largest clones. Comments on this clone: Its specific antigen is unknown. No much larger clone exists at a distance of one base, and base qualities are not known.

Broader findings and caveats from the paper: Most TCR sequences were observed very rarely across donors, whereas some public TCRs were present in many individuals. In a later analysis, TCRs clustered in the first cohort were found to also tend to co-occur in the approximately 120 validation repertoires, with about 94% of cluster scores above 0. The classifier was reported to diagnose cytomegalovirus status with high specificity and sensitivity in both the original cohort and the validation cohort. The study listed approximately 150 TCR beta chains as associated with cytomegalovirus. In vitro tests confirmed that a few of the cytomegalovirus-associated TCR beta chains recognize cytomegalovirus antigens. It was suggested by the authors that the approach could potentially be generalized to other disease states and immunological phenotypes. A later analysis lacked HLA typing for the validation cohort, so it scored co-occurrence in that cohort across all 120 repertoires.

The donors were included in the validation cohort of approximately 120 subjects, a group kept apart from the roughly 670-subject first cohort. The germline V gene gives CDR1 as MDHEN and CDR2 as SYDVKM. Counted from cysteine to phenylalanine, this CDR3 has 17 amino acids. The retained sequence is limited to the CDR3, 51 bases, with the frame set at the first base. V and J are trimmed by 4 bases and 1 base, and the gene matches miss 12 bases of the junction. Sequencing was carried out using PBMCs. The sequence joins TRBV28 to TRBJ1-2; the central 7 bases match TRBD1. The receptor comes from a man aged 18-30 years in good health and CMV-seronegative. The CDR3: CASSSTGAYLLNYGYTF. The DNA sequence is given as TGTGCCAGCAGTTCTACAGGGGCATACCTCCTTAACTATGGCTACACCTTC.